This TCR beta chain was sequenced for a study of blood T cell repertoires in COVID-19. Study-wide background: From T cells, B-cell-depleted T cells, or PBMCs came the material, which was cDNA or gDNA.

How the authors handled the data: Amplification with reference gene primers provided the estimates of nucleated cell counts. Data came from immunoSEQ multiplex PCR; TCRdb stores just in-frame clones and leaves some out. D and trimming were read from the DNA, whereas the V and J calls and clone size are those reported in that table. This sample has 60,000 to 90,000 clones, with over 80% found just once. Trimming removed 5 bases at V and 2 bases at J, with 11 bases between. Germline V gives CDR1 LNHDA, CDR2 SQIVND (reference sequence). The CDR3 sequence is 14 residues long. This chain uses TRBV19 with TRBJ2-3; TRBD1 might be the D (6 bases). Sample: peripheral blood. The receptor comes from a man over 45 with acute or convalescent COVID-19. The CDR3 loop is CASSPRQDTDTQYF. CDR3 in DNA: TGTGCCAGTAGTCCGCGACAGGACACAGATACGCAGTATTTT.